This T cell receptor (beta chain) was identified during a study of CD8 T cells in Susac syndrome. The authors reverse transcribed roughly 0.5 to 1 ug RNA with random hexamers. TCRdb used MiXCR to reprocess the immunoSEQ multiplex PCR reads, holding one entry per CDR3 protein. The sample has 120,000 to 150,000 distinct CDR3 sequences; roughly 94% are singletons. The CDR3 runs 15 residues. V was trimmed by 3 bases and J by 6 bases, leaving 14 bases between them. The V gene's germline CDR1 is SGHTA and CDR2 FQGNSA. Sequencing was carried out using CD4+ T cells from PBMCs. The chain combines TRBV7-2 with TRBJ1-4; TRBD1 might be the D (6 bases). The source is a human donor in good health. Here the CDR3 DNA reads TGTGCCAGCAGCTTCTATAGGGGGGACGATGAAAAACTGTTTTTT. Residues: CASSFYRGDDEKLFF.